These 27 T cell receptor beta chains were all obtained from the same sample, sequenced in a study of T cell repertoires and HLA-DP antigens. These receptors have no known antigen. TCRdb's table, derived via immunoSEQ multiplex PCR, lists solely in-frame clones and lacks some. The sample consists of 85,000 to 90,000 clones, approximately 89% of them appearing once. The sequenced material came from CD4+ T cells from PBMCs. Receptors originate from a man aged 50 to 60 in good health and CMV-seronegative.

A single count supports this clone. The chain recombines TRBV5-1 with TRBJ2-1, with 8 bases that match TRBD1. The germline gives CDR1 SGHRS, CDR2 YFSETQ. The CDR3 consists of 13 residues. Trimming removed 7 bases from V and 5 bases from J; junction bases left unmatched: 5. DNA for the CDR3: TGCGCCAGCGGACAGGGTTTGAACAATGAGCAGTTCTTC. Residues: CASGQGLNNEQFF.

This clone was seen more than once but under ten times. The rearrangement uses TRBV19 and TRBJ1-2; D ambiguous. Germline V gene data show CDR1 as LNHDA and CDR2 as SQIVND (reference sequence). This CDR3 contains 12 residues. Deletions cut 3 bases from V and 4 bases from J, with 6 bases between. This chain's CDR3 is CASSISVYGYTF. The CDR3 DNA reads as TGTGCCAGTAGTATTTCGGTCTATGGCTACACCTTC.

V is TRBV14 and J is TRBJ2-5; D is possibly TRBD1 (6 bases). Germline-derived CDR1 and CDR2 are SGHDN and FVKESK. This CDR3 is 15 amino acids long. Between the trimmed V and J ends, which lost 5 bases and 2 bases, there was a span of 15 bases. CDR3 nucleotides: TGTGCCAGCAGCTCTCCAGGGGTGGGACAAGAGACCCAGTACTTC. It translates to CASSSPGVGQETQYF.

This sequence joins TRBV5-1 and TRBJ2-1, with D maybe TRBD1 (6 bases). Per the germline V gene, CDR1 is SGHRS and CDR2 is YFSETQ. The CDR3 extends over 13 amino acids. Trimming took 6 bases from V and 8 from J, leaving 15 bases between them. CDR3 loop: CASKIQGFDEQFF. Here the CDR3 DNA reads TGCGCCAGCAAAATACAGGGCTTCGATGAGCAGTTCTTC.

By sample share, this clone is medium-sized. This chain joins TRBV2 and TRBJ1-2; D ambiguous. The V end lost 6 bases, the J end lost 8 bases, and 10 bases lay between the germline ends. CDR1 and CDR2 from the germline V gene are SNHLY and FYNNEI. The CDR3 length is 11 residues. CDR3 DNA sequence: TGTGCCAGCAGCGACGGAGCAGGCTACACCTTC. As protein: CASSDGAGYTF.

The chain combines TRBV7-9 with TRBJ2-2; no firm D call. V gave up 1 base and J gave up 1 base, with 16 bases separating them. The germline V gene has CDR1 SEHNR and CDR2 FQNEAQ (reference sequence). This CDR3 spans 18 amino acids. The CDR3 reads CASSLGGSRTQNTGELFF. CDR3 DNA: TGTGCCAGCAGCTTAGGTGGCTCCCGAACACAGAACACCGGGGAGCTGTTTTTT. Filled out from reference TRBV7-9 and TRBJ2-2, the complete variable domain reads DTGVSQNPRHKITKRGQNVTFRCDPISEHNRLYWYRQTLGQGPEFLTYFQNEAQLEKSRLLSDRFSAERPKGSFSTLEIQRTEQGDSAMYLCASSLGGSRTQNTGELFFGEGSRLTVL.

The chain couples TRBV4-2 to TRBJ2-5; D not certain. The CDR3 is 13 residues long. Germline assignment: CDR1 LGHNA and CDR2 YNFKEQ. V lost 0 bases and J 3 bases, leaving 5 bases between the germline ends. The CDR3: CASSQDVEETQYF. In DNA form, the CDR3 reads TGTGCCAGCAGCCAAGATGTGGAAGAGACCCAGTACTTC.

The CDR3 protein is CASSQTGLHSNQPQHF. The DNA of the CDR3 is TGTGCCAGCAGCCAGACAGGGCTTCATAGCAATCAGCCCCAGCATTTT. The chain joins TRBV28 to TRBJ1-5; TRBD1 aligns across 7 bases. The CDR3 runs to 16 residues. Per the germline V gene, CDR1 is MDHEN and CDR2 is SYDVKM. The ends lost 6 bases at V and 0 bases at J; junction bases unmatched: 8. The variable domain in full, completed from reference TRBV28 and TRBJ1-5, reads DVKVTQSSRYLVKRTGEKVFLECVQDMDHENMFWYRQDPGLGLRLIYFSYDVKMKEKGDIPEGYSVSREKKERFSLILESASTNQTSMYLCASSQTGLHSNQPQHFGDGTRLSIL.

This chain joins TRBV7-2 and TRBJ2-5; 10 nucleotides align to TRBD2. The germline V gene encodes CDR1 SGHTA and CDR2 FQGNSA. The V segment lost 5 bases and the J segment 5 bases; nucleotides outside the gene matches: 8. This CDR3 has 15 amino acids. The CDR3 spells CASSPQRGGRETQYF. The CDR3 DNA reads as TGTGCCAGCAGCCCCCAGCGGGGGGGCCGGGAGACCCAGTACTTC. Based on the CDR3 plus reference TRBV7-2 and TRBJ2-5, the full variable domain is GAGVSQSPSNKVTEKGKDVELRCDPISGHTALYWYRQSLGQGLEFLIYFQGNSAPDKSGLPSDRFSAERTGGSVSTLTIQRTQQEDSAVYLCASSPQRGGRETQYFGPGTRLLVL.

V usage is TRBV18 and J usage is TRBJ2-3; 9 bases agree with TRBD1. The junction had 8 bases not matched to a gene; V was cut back by 3 bases and J by 7 bases. Germline CDR1 KGHSH, CDR2 LQKENI. This CDR3 is built from 15 residues. CDR3 in amino acids: CASSPTRDRANTQYF. CDR3 DNA sequence: TGTGCCAGCTCACCTACCAGGGACAGGGCGAATACGCAGTATTTT.

This chain links TRBV23-1 with TRBJ1-1; no reliable D call. TRBV23-1 is an open reading frame, and its role is uncertain. V gave up 4 bases and J gave up 10 bases, with 10 bases separating them. The CDR3 runs to 11 residues. CDR3 region: CASSLCGRAFF. The CDR3 region has the DNA TGCGCCAGCAGTCTATGTGGGAGAGCTTTCTTT.

V gene TRBV19 combines with J gene TRBJ2-7; 8 bases are a match to TRBD2. This CDR3 spans 15 amino acids. With V trimmed by 1 base and J by 0 bases, 2 bases remained unmatched. CDR1 is LNHDA, CDR2 SQIVND, per germline (reference sequence). CDR3 in amino acids: CASSIGRGASYEQYF. CDR3 in DNA: TGTGCCAGTAGTATAGGGCGGGGGGCCTCCTACGAGCAGTACTTC.

The chain couples TRBV4-2 to TRBJ1-1; D is possibly TRBD1 (6 bases). Trimming pared 2 bases from V and 0 bases from J, leaving 10 bases between. The length of the CDR3 is 15 residues. The V gene's germline CDR1 is LGHNA and CDR2 YNFKEQ. The CDR3 protein is CASSQNRVLNTEAFF. CDR3 nucleotides: TGTGCCAGCAGCCAAAACAGGGTCCTGAACACTGAAGCTTTCTTT.

V and J are TRBV6-6 and TRBJ1-1; possibly TRBD1 for D (5 bases). The ends were cut back, 6 bases at V and 1 base at J, with 12 bases in the middle. The CDR3 totals 14 residues. The germline CDR1 and CDR2 sequences are MNHNY and SVGAGI (reference sequence). The CDR3 nucleotides read TGTGCCAGCAGCATGGGACTCACGAACACTGAAGCTTTCTTT. This codes for CASSMGLTNTEAFF.

The V gene is TRBV5-4, the J gene TRBJ2-5, with 12 bases aligning to TRBD2. The CDR3 length is 14 residues. The V gene end was trimmed by 4 bases and the J gene end by 4 bases; junction bases not matched to a gene: 2. Germline lookup yields CDR1 SGHNT and CDR2 YYREEE (reference sequence). CDR3 amino acids: CASSPTSGRETQYF. CDR3 DNA sequence: TGTGCCAGCAGCCCGACTAGCGGGAGAGAGACCCAGTACTTC.

The V call is TRBV30, the J call TRBJ2-7; 8 bases line up with TRBD1. The CDR3 length is 14 residues. Germline V CDR1 and CDR2: GTSNPN, SVGIG (reference sequence). V lost 0 bases, J lost 6 bases, and 7 bases stayed unmatched. The DNA for the CDR3 is TGTGCCTGGAGTGTAATGGCAGGGGGCTCCGAGCAGTACTTC. Translated: CAWSVMAGGSEQYF.

About this clone: A read error may produce the germline difference seen at one junction end. The chain recombines TRBV19 with TRBJ1-4; D gene unclear. The CDR3 totals 15 residues. CDR1 is LNHDA and CDR2 is SQIVND in the germline V gene (reference sequence). The chain's CDR3 is CVSQKERRSNEKLFF. CDR3 in DNA: TGTGTCAGTCAAAAGGAACGCAGGTCTAATGAAAAACTGTTTTTT.

This chain uses TRBV7-6 with TRBJ2-7, with 11 bases identical to TRBD2. The CDR3 consists of 18 residues. Germline CDR1 and CDR2: SGHVS and FNYEAQ. With 0 bases clipped from V and 0 bases from J, the junction kept 7 bases outside the gene matches. CDR3 amino acids: CASSLASGTSGSSYEQYF. CDR3 sequence (DNA): TGTGCCAGCAGCTTAGCTTCCGGGACTAGCGGAAGCTCCTACGAGCAGTACTTC. Supplemented by reference TRBV7-6 and TRBJ2-7, the full variable domain reads GAGVSQSPRYKVTKRGQDVALRCDPISGHVSLYWYRQALGQGPEFLTYFNYEAQQDKSGLPNDRFSAERPEGSISTLTIQRTEQRDSAMYRCASSLASGTSGSSYEQYFGPGTRLTVT.

The chain has TRBV15 and TRBJ2-6; 7 positions match TRBD2. The CDR3 is made up of 15 amino acids. CDR1 LNHNV and CDR2 YYDKDF come from the germline V gene (reference sequence). The V gene end was trimmed by 3 bases and the J gene end by 2 bases; junction bases not matched to a gene: 1. CDR3 bases: TGTGCCACCAGCAGGGGGGGGGCTGGGGCCAACGTCCTGACTTTC. Translating it yields CATSRGGAGANVLTF.

V gene TRBV27 combines with J gene TRBJ2-5; either TRBD1 or TRBD2 may supply D (5 bases each). V lost 7 bases, J lost 1 base, and 16 bases lay in between. The CDR3 consists of 15 residues. Germline V gene sequence: CDR1 MNHEY, CDR2 SMNVEV (reference sequence). This CDR3 is CASKMRGGGQETQYF. In DNA form, the CDR3 reads TGTGCCAGCAAAATGAGGGGTGGGGGCCAAGAGACCCAGTACTTC.

This rearrangement joins TRBV16 to TRBJ2-2; tentatively, D is TRBD1 (6 bases). CDR3 length: 15 amino acids. Trimming pared 4 bases from V and 1 base from J, leaving 10 bases between. Germline V gives CDR1 KGHSY, CDR2 FQNENV. The CDR3 sequence is CASSPPGVNTGELFF. CDR3 sequence (DNA): TGTGCCAGCAGCCCCCCAGGGGTGAACACCGGGGAGCTGTTTTTT.

This clone was observed once. The chain combines TRBV7-2 with TRBJ2-5; 7 bases align to TRBD1. Germline V gene data show CDR1 as SGHTA and CDR2 as FQGNSA. The CDR3 is made up of 14 amino acids. V shed 5 bases, J shed 5 bases, and the junction held 8 bases outside the gene matches. This chain's CDR3 is CASSPPHRGETQYF. In DNA, the CDR3 is TGTGCCAGCAGCCCCCCCCACAGGGGCGAGACCCAGTACTTC.

This sequence joins TRBV18 and TRBJ1-4; 7 nucleotides align to TRBD1. Germline-derived CDR1 and CDR2 are KGHSH and LQKENI. The V segment lost 5 bases and the J segment 2 bases; nucleotides outside the gene matches: 8. CDR3 length: 16 residues. The CDR3 DNA sequence: TGTGCCAGCTCAAGACAGGGCCTGGGCACTAATGAAAAACTGTTTTTT. Protein sequence: CASSRQGLGTNEKLFF.

The rearrangement joins TRBV7-6 to TRBJ2-3; D might be TRBD1 (5 bases). CDR3 length: 14 residues. Germline CDR1 SGHVS, CDR2 FNYEAQ. The V end was cut by 4 bases, the J end by 4 bases, with 12 bases between. In DNA form, the CDR3 reads TGTGCCAGCAGCTCTATGGGGCCACCAGATACGCAGTATTTT. It codes for CASSSMGPPDTQYF.

CDR3 in amino acids: CASGMGTDSYEQYF. The CDR3 nucleotides read TGTGCTAGTGGTATGGGGACCGACTCCTACGAGCAGTACTTC. The V call is TRBV12-5, the J call TRBJ2-7, with D tentatively TRBD1 or TRBD2 (5 bases each). Trimming left V 5 bases short and J 0 bases short, with 11 bases between. The CDR3 is 14 residues long. The germline V gene has CDR1 LGHNT and CDR2 FRNRAP.

The chain combines TRBV30 with TRBJ2-4, with D perhaps matching TRBD1 or TRBD2 (5 bases each). This CDR3 has 13 residues. Germline CDR1 and CDR2: GTSNPN and SVGIG (reference sequence). Trimming pared 7 bases from V and 5 bases from J, leaving 15 bases between. The CDR3 region is CASNRGVQNIQYF. Written as DNA, the CDR3 is TGTGCCTCGAACCGAGGGGTCCAAAACATTCAGTACTTC.

V and J are TRBV29-1 and TRBJ2-3, with no clear D. Deletions cut 1 base from V and 6 bases from J, with 14 bases between. CDR1 is SQVTM and CDR2 is ANQGSEA in the germline V gene. The CDR3 totals 14 residues. The CDR3, as DNA: TGCAGCGTTGAAGGATCGGTGGACGCGGATACGCAGTATTTT. It yields the protein CSVEGSVDADTQYF.